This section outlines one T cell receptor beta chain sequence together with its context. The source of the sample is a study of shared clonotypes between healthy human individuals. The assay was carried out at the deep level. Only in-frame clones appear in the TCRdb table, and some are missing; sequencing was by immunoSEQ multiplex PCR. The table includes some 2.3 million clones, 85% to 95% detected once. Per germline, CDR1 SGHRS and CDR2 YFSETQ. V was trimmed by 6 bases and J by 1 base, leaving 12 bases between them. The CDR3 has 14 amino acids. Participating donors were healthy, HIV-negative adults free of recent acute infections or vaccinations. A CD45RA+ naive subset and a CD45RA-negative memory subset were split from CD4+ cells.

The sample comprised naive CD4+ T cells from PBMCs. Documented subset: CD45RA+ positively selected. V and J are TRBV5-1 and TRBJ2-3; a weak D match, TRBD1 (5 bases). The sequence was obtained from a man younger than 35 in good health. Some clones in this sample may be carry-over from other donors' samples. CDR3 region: CASKTVAGTDTQYF. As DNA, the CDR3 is TGCGCCAGCAAGACAGTTGCTGGCACAGATACGCAGTATTTT.